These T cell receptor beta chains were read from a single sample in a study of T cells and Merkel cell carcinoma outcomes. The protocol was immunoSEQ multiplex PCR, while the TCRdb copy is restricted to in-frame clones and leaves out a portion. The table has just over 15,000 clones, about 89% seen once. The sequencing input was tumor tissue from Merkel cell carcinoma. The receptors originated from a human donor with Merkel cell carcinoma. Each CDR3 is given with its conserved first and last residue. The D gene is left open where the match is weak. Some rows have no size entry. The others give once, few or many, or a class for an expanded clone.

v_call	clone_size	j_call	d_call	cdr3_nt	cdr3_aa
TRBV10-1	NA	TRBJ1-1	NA	TGCGCCAGCTCGGATAACGTGAACACTGAAGCTTTCTTT	CASSDNVNTEAFF
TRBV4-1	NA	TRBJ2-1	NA	TGCGCCAGCAGCCAAGCCTCTACGGGTAATGAGCAGTTCTTC	CASSQASTGNEQFF
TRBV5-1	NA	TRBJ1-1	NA	TGCGCCAGCAGCTTGGTAGAGAACACTGAAGCTTGCTTT	CASSLVENTEACF
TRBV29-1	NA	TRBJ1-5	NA	TGCAGCGTTGAAGTTAACAGTCGATATCAGCCCCAGCATTTT	CSVEVNSRYQPQHF
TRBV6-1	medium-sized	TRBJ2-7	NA	TGTGCCAGCAGTGCGTTTGGGTACGAGCAGTACTTC	CASSAFGYEQYF
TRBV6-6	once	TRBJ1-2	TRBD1	TGTGCCAGCAGTCTACCGGGACAGAACTATGGCTACACCTTC	CASSLPGQNYGYTF
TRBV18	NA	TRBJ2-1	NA	TGTGCCAGCTCACTAGCGGACAATGAGCAGTTCTTC	CASSLADNEQFF
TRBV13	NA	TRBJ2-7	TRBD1	TGTGCCAGCAGCCCCCAGGGGGACAGATACGAGCAGTACTTC	CASSPQGDRYEQYF
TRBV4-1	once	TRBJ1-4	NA	TGCGCCAGCAGCCAAGATCCCGGGTTAAAGGAAAAACTGTTTTTT	CASSQDPGLKEKLFF
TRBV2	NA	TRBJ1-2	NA	TGTGCCAGCACGAGGGTTGGCTATGGCTACACCTTC	CASTRVGYGYTF
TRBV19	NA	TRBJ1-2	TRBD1	TGTGCCAGTAGCCCCTCGGGACAGGGGAGGGGTGGCTACACCTTC	CASSPSGQGRGGYTF
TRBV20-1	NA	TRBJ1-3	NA	TGCAGTGCAAAACATGGAAACACCATATATTTT	CSAKHGNTIYF
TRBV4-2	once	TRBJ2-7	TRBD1	TGTGCCAGCAGCCAGCCGGGACAGGAACAGACTAGAGACTACGAGCAGTACTTC	CASSQPGQEQTRDYEQYF
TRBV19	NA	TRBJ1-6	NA	TGTGCCAGTTCAGGTCCATATAATTCACCCCTCCACTTT	CASSGPYNSPLHF
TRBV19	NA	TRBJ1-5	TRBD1	TGTGCCAGTAGTCCGGGACAGGGGGGCAATCAGCCCCAGCATTTT	CASSPGQGGNQPQHF
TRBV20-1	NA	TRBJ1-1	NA	TGCAGTGCTAGAGGCGCTTTCTTT	CSARGAFF
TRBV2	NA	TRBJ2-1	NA	TGTGCCAGCAGCGCCTTCCGGCGGGGCAGCTCCTACAATGAGCAGTTCTTC	CASSAFRRGSSYNEQFF
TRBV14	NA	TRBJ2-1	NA	TGTGCCAGCAGCCAAGGGACGGCCGGGAGTGAGCAGTTCTTC	CASSQGTAGSEQFF
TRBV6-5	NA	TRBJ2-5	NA	TGTGCCAGCAGTTACAAAGAGACCCAGTACTTC	CASSYKETQYF
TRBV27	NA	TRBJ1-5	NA	TGTGCCAGCAGTTTATCGAGGGTTCAGCCCCAGCATTTT	CASSLSRVQPQHF
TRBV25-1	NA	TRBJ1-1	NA	TGTGCCAGCAGCGACGCTTACACTGAAGCTTTCTTT	CASSDAYTEAFF
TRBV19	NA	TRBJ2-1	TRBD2	TGTGCCAGTAGTATAGATCTCGCTAGCGGATCCTACAATGAGCAGTTCTTC	CASSIDLASGSYNEQFF
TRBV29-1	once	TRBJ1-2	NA	TGCAGCGCTCGGGACATATCTAACTATGGCTACACCTTC	CSARDISNYGYTF
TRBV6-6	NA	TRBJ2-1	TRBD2	TGTGCCAGCAGGGGGGCTAGCGGGGATTACAATGAGCAGTTCTTC	CASRGASGDYNEQFF
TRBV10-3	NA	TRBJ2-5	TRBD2	TGTGCCATCAGTGACATGGCGGGGGACCAAGAGACCCAGTACTTC	CAISDMAGDQETQYF
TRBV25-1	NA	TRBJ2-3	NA	TGTGCCAGCAGTGAAAAGGGAAGGGATACGCAGTATTTT	CASSEKGRDTQYF